This TCR beta chain was found in a study of Ad26.COV2.S vaccination and SARS-CoV-2 variants. Study-wide context: Donor was in the COV1001 Ad26.COV2.S trial arm. In the study, Ad26.COV2.S was injected intramuscularly once, or twice 56 days apart.

Sequenced by immunoSEQ multiplex PCR; TCRdb stores in-frame clones only, minus some. The profile shows a few hundred thousand clones, roughly 90% of them singletons. Remarks on this clone: What it binds is not known.

Regarding the study as a whole: Comparable non-spike TCR breadth was observed in vaccine and placebo recipients.

CDR3 size: 15 residues. V dropped 1 base and J dropped 11 bases, with 17 bases sitting between them. Per the germline V gene, CDR1 is LGHNA and CDR2 is YSLEER. Treatment of the sample: 15 to 20 received Ad26.COV2.S at low or high dose, single or two shots; roughly five received placebo; per-sample allocation not given. Following the first vaccine or placebo injection, samples were taken on day 63. An Ad26 vector expressing Wuhan-strain SARS-CoV-2 spike constituted the vaccine. The sequence derives from a person between 18 and 60 years old who received the Ad26.COV2.S COVID-19 vaccine or a placebo. The sequencing here drew on peripheral blood, taken in a trial of Ad26.COV2.S vaccine versus placebo. The chain couples TRBV4-3 to TRBJ1-4, with a weak D call TRBD1 (5 bases). The CDR3 nucleotides read TGCGCCAGCAGCCAAGCCGTGGGGCCAATGAGGAAACTGTTTTTT. It codes for CASSQAVGPMRKLFF.